This T cell receptor (beta chain) was profiled in a study of lymphopenia after photon versus proton radiotherapy. V shed 3 bases and J 5 bases; nucleotides not matched to a gene: 11. The CDR3 spans 17 residues. Germline values: CDR1 LNHNV, CDR2 YYDKDF (reference sequence). Sequencing used immunoSEQ multiplex PCR; TCRdb keeps in-frame clones, though not all of them. The data contain 20,000 or so clones, around four fifths of them singletons. This receptor was identified in a woman in her forties or fifties with pancreatic cancer. The sequences come from peripheral blood, collected from a patient treated with photon-based radiotherapy. The chain carries TRBV15 and TRBJ2-1, with 9 bases that match TRBD1. The CDR3 reads CATSRVPAGTGNNEQFF. CDR3 DNA sequence: TGTGCCACCAGCAGGGTACCGGCCGGGACAGGGAACAATGAGCAGTTCTTC.